The 19 T cell receptor beta chains below come from one sample, sequenced in a study of blood T cell repertoires in COVID-19. Only in-frame clones appear in the TCRdb table, and some are missing; sequencing was by immunoSEQ multiplex PCR. Seen here are 540,000 or so clones, roughly nine tenths observed once, and the top ten hold roughly 7.4%. Sample: peripheral blood. These receptors all stem from a woman aged 45-60 years with COVID-19, enrolled during active disease.

The V call is TRBV6-6, the J call TRBJ1-5; D is unresolved. The germline V and J ends were trimmed by 5 bases and 5 bases, with 10 bases remaining between them. The CDR3 is made up of 13 amino acids. The germline V gene encodes CDR1 MNHNY and CDR2 SVGAGI (reference sequence). The CDR3 DNA reads TGTGCCAGCAGTGCCAATCAGGATCAGCCCCAGCATTTT. This sequence encodes CASSANQDQPQHF.

The genes are TRBV24-1 and TRBJ1-2; no definite D call. Trimming took off 9 bases at V and 0 bases at J, with 13 bases between the two ends. This CDR3 spans 14 amino acids. The germline V gene encodes CDR1 KGHDR and CDR2 SFDVKD. The CDR3 sequence: CATAVNRANYGYTF. The CDR3 nucleotides read TGTGCCACCGCTGTCAACCGAGCTAACTATGGCTACACCTTC.

J is TRBJ2-1 and V is TRBV18; possibly TRBD2 for D (5 bases). CDR1 KGHSH and CDR2 LQKENI come from the germline V gene. V shed 2 bases and J shed 0 bases, with 11 bases lying between them. This CDR3 is 16 amino acids long. CDR3 DNA sequence: TGTGCCAGCTCACCAAGGGCGGGCGACTCCTACAATGAGCAGTTCTTC. The encoded protein is CASSPRAGDSYNEQFF.

The chain carries TRBV11-2 and TRBJ1-3, with D possibly TRBD1 on 6 matching bases. The CDR3 is made up of 13 amino acids. Germline-derived CDR1 and CDR2 are SGHAT and FQNNGV. V lost 5 bases and J 5 bases, leaving 10 bases between the germline ends. CDR3 bases: TGTGCCAGCAGCGAGCAGGGGAGAAACACCATATATTTT. The encoded protein is CASSEQGRNTIYF. Full variable domain (rest looked up from reference TRBV11-2 and TRBJ1-3): EAGVAQSPRYKIIEKRQSVAFWCNPISGHATLYWYQQILGQGPKLLIQFQNNGVVDDSQLPKDRFSAERLKGVDSTLKIQPAKLEDSAVYLCASSEQGRNTIYFGEGSWLTVV.

The chain is built from TRBV12-5 and TRBJ2-3, with 10 bases matching TRBD2. CDR1 is LGHNT and CDR2 is FRNRAP in the germline V gene. The V and J ends lost 6 bases and 5 bases, in that order; junction bases with no gene match: 5. There are 14 residues in the CDR3. The CDR3 DNA is TGTGCTAGTGGGTCTCTAGCGGGGGTAGATACGCAGTATTTT. This codes for CASGSLAGVDTQYF.

This chain joins TRBV6-5 and TRBJ2-1; 11 nucleotides align to TRBD2. Unmatched junction bases numbered 6, after V lost 6 bases and J lost 8 bases. CDR1 is MNHEY and CDR2 is SVGAGI in the germline V gene. The CDR3 covers 14 residues. The CDR3 is CASSRGLAAYEQFF. DNA of the CDR3: TGTGCCAGCAGCCGGGGACTAGCGGCCTATGAGCAGTTCTTC.

The V and J genes are TRBV5-8 and TRBJ2-1; 9 positions match TRBD1. The CDR3 consists of 15 residues. Germline trimming cut 4 bases from V and 2 bases from J; bases unmatched to any gene: 4. CDR1 is SGHTS, CDR2 YDEGEE, per germline. This CDR3 reads CASSPRDRAYNEQFF. CDR3 nucleotides: TGTGCCAGCAGCCCCCGGGACAGGGCCTACAATGAGCAGTTCTTC.

The J gene is TRBJ1-2, the V gene TRBV9; D might be TRBD1 (5 bases). Trimming removed 4 bases from V and 7 bases from J, with 17 bases in between. CDR3 length: 14 residues. Germline CDR1 reads SGDLS; CDR2 reads YYNGEE. The CDR3 is CASSPPGNLPGYTF. DNA for the CDR3: TGTGCCAGCAGCCCCCCAGGGAACCTCCCTGGCTACACCTTC.

This chain uses TRBV5-1 with TRBJ2-3, with no clear D. The ends were cut back, 0 bases at V and 2 bases at J, with 10 bases in the middle. The CDR3 has 15 residues. The germline V gene has CDR1 SGHRS and CDR2 YFSETQ. Here the CDR3 DNA reads TGCGCCAGCAGCTTGGCGGGTTCTCTCACAGATACGCAGTATTTT. As protein: CASSLAGSLTDTQYF.

The CDR3: CSVGWSDEQFF. The CDR3 DNA reads TGCAGTGTTGGCTGGAGTGATGAGCAGTTCTTC. The rearrangement uses TRBV20-1 and TRBJ2-1; D is uncertain. In germline, CDR1 is DFQATT, CDR2 SNEGSKA (reference sequence). This CDR3 contains 11 residues. The ends were cut back, 7 bases at V and 8 bases at J, with 12 bases in the middle.

This rearrangement joins TRBV5-1 to TRBJ1-6; D is ambiguous. Trimming took off 0 bases at V and 8 bases at J, with 9 bases between the two ends. CDR3 length: 14 residues. The germline gives CDR1 SGHRS, CDR2 YFSETQ. As DNA, the CDR3 is TGCGCCAGCAGCTTGGAACTCTCTCATTCACCCCTCCACTTT. It specifies CASSLELSHSPLHF. The whole variable domain, filled in from reference TRBV5-1 and TRBJ1-6, reads KAGVTQTPRYLIKTRGQQVTLSCSPISGHRSVSWYQQTPGQGLQFLFEYFSETQRNKGNFPGRFSGRQFSNSRSEMNVSTLELGDSALYLCASSLELSHSPLHFGNGTRLTVT.

The rearrangement uses TRBV6-5 and TRBJ1-4; 9 bases map to TRBD1. Looked up from germline, CDR1 is MNHEY and CDR2 is SVGAGI. The junction had 5 bases not matched to a gene; V was cut back by 5 bases and J by 4 bases. This CDR3 has 15 residues. CDR3 loop: CASSPGQGNNEKLFF. The CDR3 DNA sequence: TGTGCCAGCAGTCCCGGACAGGGGAATAATGAAAAACTGTTTTTT.

The V and J genes are TRBV5-1 and TRBJ2-2; 9 positions agree with TRBD2. Germline loops: CDR1 SGHRS, CDR2 YFSETQ. The V segment lost 6 bases and the J segment 2 bases; nucleotides outside the gene matches: 2. This CDR3 region has 14 residues. The CDR3 region is CASKRGANTGELFF. CDR3 sequence (DNA): TGCGCCAGCAAGCGGGGGGCCAACACCGGGGAGCTGTTTTTT.

This chain uses TRBV28 with TRBJ2-6; 10 bases map to TRBD1. Germline V gives CDR1 MDHEN, CDR2 SYDVKM. With V trimmed by 5 bases and J by 0 bases, 7 bases remained unmatched. CDR3 length: 18 amino acids. The CDR3 nucleotides read TGTGCCAGCAGTCCAACGACAGGGGGCCTCTCTGGGGCCAACGTCCTGACTTTC. This encodes CASSPTTGGLSGANVLTF.

The chain recombines TRBV14 with TRBJ2-5; perhaps TRBD2 as D (7 bases). The CDR3 runs 14 residues. V lost 5 bases and J lost 5, with 15 bases in between. Germline V gene lookup returns CDR1 SGHDN and CDR2 FVKESK. Here the CDR3 DNA reads TGTGCCAGCAGCGGCTTGGGGGGGGCGGAGACCCAGTACTTC. It is translated as CASSGLGGAETQYF.

The chain couples TRBV29-1 to TRBJ2-5; TRBD2 is a possible D gene (6 bases). Trimming took off 4 bases at V and 3 bases at J, with 12 bases between the two ends. The CDR3 loop spans 13 amino acids. Germline V gene sequence: CDR1 SQVTM, CDR2 ANQGSEA. CDR3 residues: CSVARGFKETQYF. The CDR3 DNA sequence: TGCAGCGTTGCACGGGGGTTTAAAGAGACCCAGTACTTC.

This clone came up once. V and J are TRBV30 and TRBJ1-2; D uncertain. Germline loops: CDR1 GTSNPN, CDR2 SVGIG (reference sequence). This CDR3 has 17 amino acids. The germline V and J ends were trimmed by 3 bases and 4 bases, with 24 bases remaining between them. CDR3 sequence: CAWSPVSGRSGLYGYTF. The CDR3 DNA is TGTGCCTGGAGCCCGGTTTCAGGCCGAAGCGGTCTCTATGGCTACACCTTC.

The chain joins TRBV10-3 to TRBJ2-7, with 8 positions matching TRBD1. The germline V gene has CDR1 ENHRY and CDR2 SYGVKD. The CDR3 runs to 14 residues. The V and J ends lost 5 bases and 2 bases, in that order; junction bases with no gene match: 5. CDR3 coding DNA: TGTGCCATCAGTCCGGGACAGGACACCTACGAGCAGTACTTC. Translation: CAISPGQDTYEQYF.

With regard to this clone: Other DNA sequences from this sample encode an identical CDR3 as well. The gene calls are TRBV18 and TRBJ2-2; no firm D call. V lost 3 bases and J lost 4, with 6 bases in between. The CDR3 has 13 residues. CDR1 is KGHSH and CDR2 is LQKENI in the germline V gene. The CDR3 reads CASSPSGTGELFF. CDR3 in DNA: TGTGCCAGCTCACCTTCGGGCACCGGGGAGCTGTTTTTT.